This is a list of T cell receptor beta chains from one sample in a study of blood T cells in healthy people across ages. TCRdb independently ran MiXCR on the 5' RACE reads; one entry per CDR3 protein. The sample holds about 900,000 distinct CDR3 sequences, 55% to 65% seen once. The sequenced sample consisted of blood. All receptors come from a man younger than 40 in good health. CDR3s include the opening cysteine and the closing phenylalanine or tryptophan. D genes are given only for firm matches. Clone size is given for some rows only: seen once, a few or many times, or a class if the clone is expanded.

abundance,v_gene,j_gene,d_gene,CDR3aa,CDR3nt
.,TRBV7-2,TRBJ2-3,TRBD2,CASSFTLAGGLNTQYF,TGTGCCAGCAGCTTCACACTAGCGGGGGGGCTAAATACGCAGTATTTT
many,TRBV6-4,TRBJ2-1,.,CASSDSSGGSDEQFF,TGTGCCAGCAGTGACTCGTCTGGGGGCAGCGATGAGCAGTTCTTC
.,TRBV7-2,TRBJ2-2,.,CASSTTLFGALAGELFF,TGTGCCAGCAGCACCACACTTTTCGGGGCTTTGGCCGGGGAGCTGTTTTTT
.,TRBV7-3,TRBJ1-1,.,CASSLQGGDTEAFF,TGTGCCAGCAGCTTACAGGGAGGCGACACTGAAGCTTTCTTT
.,TRBV10-3,TRBJ1-5,TRBD1,CAISDPNNHRGGNQPQHF,TGTGCCATCAGCGACCCAAATAATCACAGGGGGGGTAATCAGCCCCAGCATTTT
few,TRBV20-1,TRBJ1-6,.,CSAAGTGNSPLHF,TGCAGTGCTGCCGGGACGGGAAATTCACCCCTCCACTTT
few,TRBV6-5,TRBJ1-2,.,CASWSAANYGYTF,TGTGCCAGCTGGAGTGCCGCTAACTATGGCTACACCTTC
.,TRBV30,TRBJ1-2,.,CAWSVPGALGGYTF,TGTGCCTGGAGTGTACCGGGGGCGCTTGGAGGCTACACCTTC
.,TRBV5-1,TRBJ2-1,TRBD1,CASSLFITAGTGYNEQFF,TGCGCCAGCAGCTTGTTTATCACTGCCGGGACAGGGTACAATGAGCAGTTCTTC
once,TRBV6-1,TRBJ2-5,.,CASSVPSTTDGTQYF,TGTGCCAGCAGTGTCCCCTCCACAACCGATGGGACCCAGTACTTC
few,TRBV3-1,TRBJ2-1,.,CASSTDGTLNEQFF,TGTGCCAGCAGCACCGACGGGACTCTAAATGAGCAGTTCTTC
.,TRBV7-2,TRBJ1-3,TRBD1,CASSYTGTGSGNTIYF,TGTGCCAGCAGCTACACCGGGACAGGCTCTGGAAACACCATATATTTT
.,TRBV10-3,TRBJ2-3,TRBD2,CAISDLAGVPTDTQYF,TGTGCCATCAGTGATCTGGCGGGGGTTCCCACAGATACGCAGTATTTT
.,TRBV3-1,TRBJ1-5,.,CASSHDSRRGNQPQHF,TGTGCCAGCAGCCATGACAGTCGTAGGGGCAATCAGCCCCAGCATTTT
few,TRBV29-1,TRBJ2-5,.,CSVVRRGGAETQYF,TGCAGCGTTGTTAGGAGAGGGGGTGCGGAGACCCAGTACTTC
.,TRBV5-1,TRBJ2-1,.,CASSLMSNNNEQFF,TGCGCCAGCAGCCTGATGTCAAACAACAATGAGCAGTTCTTC
.,TRBV28,TRBJ2-1,TRBD1,CASRNPGQGSYNEQFF,TGTGCCAGCAGAAATCCGGGACAGGGCTCCTACAATGAGCAGTTCTTC
.,TRBV6-6,TRBJ1-2,TRBD1,CASSRSRDRVYGYTF,TGTGCCAGCAGTCGGTCCCGGGACAGGGTCTATGGCTACACCTTC
.,TRBV5-1,TRBJ2-5,TRBD2,CASSLAGAGAHETQYF,TGCGCCAGCAGCTTGGCCGGAGCGGGGGCTCACGAGACCCAGTACTTC
few,TRBV12-3/TRBV12-4,TRBJ2-7,.,CASSLDRRHYEQYF,TGTGCCAGCAGTTTAGACAGGCGACACTACGAGCAGTACTTC
.,TRBV6-5,TRBJ2-1,.,CASSRSPSYNEQFF,TGTGCCAGCAGTCGGTCCCCCTCCTACAATGAGCAGTTCTTC
.,TRBV4-1,TRBJ1-5,TRBD1,CASSRGQGRMGGNQPQHF,TGCGCCAGCAGCCGCGGACAGGGTCGGATGGGGGGCAATCAGCCCCAGCATTTT
.,TRBV6-1,TRBJ2-6,.,CASSHPLVGEHSGANVLTF,TGTGCCAGCAGTCATCCCCTAGTGGGGGAACACTCTGGGGCCAACGTCCTGACTTTC
.,TRBV9,TRBJ2-6,TRBD1,CASSGNRGPSGANVLTF,TGTGCCAGCAGCGGTAACAGGGGTCCCTCTGGGGCCAACGTCCTGACTTTC
.,TRBV12-3/TRBV12-4,TRBJ2-5,TRBD2,CASSFTSGAQETQYF,TGTGCCAGCAGTTTTACTAGCGGGGCCCAAGAGACCCAGTACTTC
once,TRBV4-2,TRBJ2-2,.,CASSQDTPEGVGVDGELFF,TGTGCCAGCAGCCAAGATACCCCTGAGGGGGTTGGTGTAGACGGGGAGCTGTTTTTT
.,TRBV12-3/TRBV12-4,TRBJ1-1,TRBD1,CASKFDRVTEAFF,TGTGCCAGCAAATTTGACAGGGTTACTGAAGCTTTCTTT
.,TRBV7-2,TRBJ2-1,.,CASSDLYNEQFF,TGTGCCAGCAGCGATTTGTACAATGAGCAGTTCTTC
.,TRBV6-2/TRBV6-3,TRBJ1-2,.,CATDGARRGGYTF,TGTGCCACCGACGGGGCCCGCCGGGGGGGCTACACCTTC
once,TRBV6-2/TRBV6-3,TRBJ2-2,.,CASILSTGELFF,TGTGCCAGCATTTTAAGCACCGGGGAGCTGTTTTTT
.,TRBV30,TRBJ2-7,.,CAWSPLTAKYEQYF,TGTGCCTGGAGTCCTCTGACAGCGAAATACGAGCAGTACTTC
many,TRBV7-2,TRBJ2-3,TRBD2,CASSLAGGRNTQYF,TGTGCCAGCAGCCTAGCGGGGGGGCGGAATACGCAGTATTTT
once,TRBV5-4,TRBJ1-1,.,CASSPTSGSTEAFF,TGTGCCAGCAGCCCAACATCTGGCTCCACTGAAGCTTTCTTT
.,TRBV2,TRBJ2-3,.,CASAGADTQYF,TGTGCCAGCGCAGGGGCGGATACGCAGTATTTT
.,TRBV11-3,TRBJ2-6,.,CASSLSGDGADVLTF,TGTGCCAGCAGCTTATCAGGGGATGGGGCCGACGTCCTGACTTTC
few,TRBV12-3/TRBV12-4,TRBJ1-4,.,CASSSRGDEKLFF,TGTGCCAGCAGTTCCCGGGGTGATGAAAAACTGTTTTTT
.,TRBV20-1,TRBJ2-7,.,CSARGQNFYEQYF,TGCAGTGCTAGGGGACAAAACTTCTACGAGCAGTACTTC
few,TRBV27,TRBJ2-3,.,CASSLGGPGTDTQYF,TGTGCCAGCAGTTTGGGTGGCCCGGGCACAGATACGCAGTATTTT
once,TRBV7-9,TRBJ2-5,.,CASSARVTQYF,TGTGCCAGCAGCGCGAGGGTGACCCAGTACTTC
.,TRBV28,TRBJ2-3,.,CASSLYPSDRRQAFPTDTQYF,TGTGCCAGCAGTTTATACCCCTCCGATCGAAGACAGGCCTTCCCCACAGATACGCAGTATTTT
few,TRBV4-2,TRBJ2-3,.,CASSQMWSTDTQYF,TGTGCCAGCAGCCAGATGTGGAGCACAGATACGCAGTATTTT
.,TRBV2,TRBJ2-1,.,CASSEDSVSYNEQFF,TGTGCCAGCAGTGAAGATTCGGTCTCCTACAATGAGCAGTTCTTC
.,TRBV5-5,TRBJ2-1,.,CASSLGYRGGGFDEQFF,TGTGCCAGCAGCTTGGGGTACAGGGGGGGAGGTTTTGATGAGCAGTTCTTC
.,TRBV12-3/TRBV12-4,TRBJ2-5,.,CASSLVGSGQYF,TGTGCCAGCAGTTTAGTGGGGAGCGGGCAGTACTTC
.,TRBV25-1,TRBJ2-1,TRBD2,CASSERASGALYNEQFF,TGTGCCAGCAGTGAAAGGGCTAGCGGGGCCCTCTACAATGAGCAGTTCTTC
.,TRBV29-1,TRBJ1-2,.,CSVDGYGYTF,TGCAGCGTTGATGGCTATGGCTACACCTTC
few,TRBV12-3/TRBV12-4,TRBJ2-3,TRBD1,CASSRDSADTQYF,TGTGCCAGCAGTAGGGACAGTGCAGATACGCAGTATTTT
.,TRBV6-5,TRBJ1-5,.,CASGLQPQHF,TGTGCCAGCGGATTACAGCCCCAGCATTTT
.,TRBV3-1,TRBJ2-1,.,CASSQVRAGPGHEQFF,TGTGCCAGCAGCCAAGTCAGGGCGGGACCCGGCCATGAGCAGTTCTTC
.,TRBV10-3,TRBJ2-3,.,CAISEAHPTDTQYF,TGTGCCATCAGTGAAGCCCATCCCACAGATACGCAGTATTTT
.,TRBV27,TRBJ1-2,TRBD1,CASSMTGQGWNYGYTF,TGTGCCAGCAGTATGACGGGACAGGGGTGGAACTATGGCTACACCTTC
.,TRBV14,TRBJ1-2,.,CASSQGQPYGYTF,TGTGCCAGCAGCCAAGGGCAACCTTATGGCTACACCTTC
.,TRBV2,TRBJ2-1,.,CASSGVQQGRQFF,TGTGCCAGCAGTGGCGTCCAGCAAGGACGGCAGTTCTTC
few,TRBV6-2/TRBV6-3,TRBJ1-5,.,CASSYYQGMKHQPQHF,TGTGCCAGCAGTTACTACCAGGGCATGAAACATCAGCCCCAGCATTTT
.,TRBV5-5,TRBJ2-1,.,CAGSLAGMISYNEQFF,TGTGCCGGCAGCCTTGCAGGGATGATCTCCTACAATGAGCAGTTCTTC
few,TRBV7-2,TRBJ2-5,.,CASSLGTAGETQYF,TGTGCCAGCAGCCTGGGGACAGCGGGTGAGACCCAGTACTTC
few,TRBV7-9,TRBJ1-2,.,CASSFARAEYGYTF,TGTGCCAGCAGCTTCGCCAGGGCGGAATATGGCTACACCTTC